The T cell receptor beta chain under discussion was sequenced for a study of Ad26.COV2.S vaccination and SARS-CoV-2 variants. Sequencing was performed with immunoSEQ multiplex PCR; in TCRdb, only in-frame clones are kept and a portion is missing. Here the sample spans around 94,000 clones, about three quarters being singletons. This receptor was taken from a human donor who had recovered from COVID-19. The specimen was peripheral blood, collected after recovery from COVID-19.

The CDR3 DNA is TGTGCCAGCAGTTTTTCAGGACAAAGAAATGGCTACACCTTC. Translating gives CASSFSGQRNGYTF. The chain carries TRBV27 and TRBJ1-2, with D maybe TRBD1 (5 bases). The V gene's germline CDR1 is MNHEY and CDR2 SMNVEV (reference sequence). The CDR3 has 14 residues. The ends were cut back, 3 bases at V and 6 bases at J, with 14 bases in the middle.